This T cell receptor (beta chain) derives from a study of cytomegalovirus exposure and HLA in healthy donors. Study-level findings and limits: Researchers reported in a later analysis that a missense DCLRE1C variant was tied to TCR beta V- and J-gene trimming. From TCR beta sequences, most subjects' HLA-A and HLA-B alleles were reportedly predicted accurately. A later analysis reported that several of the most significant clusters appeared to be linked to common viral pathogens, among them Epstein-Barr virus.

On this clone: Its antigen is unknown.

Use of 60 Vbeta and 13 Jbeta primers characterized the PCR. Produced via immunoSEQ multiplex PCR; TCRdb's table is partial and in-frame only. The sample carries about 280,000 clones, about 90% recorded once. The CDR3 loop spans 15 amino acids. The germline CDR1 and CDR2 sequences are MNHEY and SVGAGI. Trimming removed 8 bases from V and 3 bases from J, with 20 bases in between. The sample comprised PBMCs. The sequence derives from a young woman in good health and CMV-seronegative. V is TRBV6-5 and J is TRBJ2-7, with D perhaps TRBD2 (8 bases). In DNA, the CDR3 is TGTGCCAGCGCCAGAGGAGCGGGGGACAGCTACGAGCAGTACTTC. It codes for CASARGAGDSYEQYF.